The 16 T cell receptor beta chains below were found in one sample sequenced in a study of T cell responses to AZD1222 COVID-19 vaccine. Libraries were prepared by immunoSEQ multiplex PCR; TCRdb keeps only in-frame clonotypes and omits some of them. The sample includes more than 110,000 clones. The material sequenced was peripheral blood. The receptors here all came from an adult in good health.

The chain joins TRBV7-9 to TRBJ1-4; the match to TRBD1 covers 7 bases. Germline CDR1 reads SEHNR; CDR2 reads FQNEAQ (reference sequence). The CDR3 extends over 14 amino acids. V lost 5 bases, J lost 10 bases, and 10 bases stayed unmatched. CDR3: CASSPGQGDLKLFF. The CDR3 coding sequence is TGTGCCAGCAGCCCGGGGCAGGGGGATTTAAAACTGTTTTTT.

Written as DNA, the CDR3 is TGTGCCAGCAGTTACTCGAAATTTTGGCAGTTCGGTGGCTACACCTTC. Translated, it gives CASSYSKFWQFGGYTF. This chain connects TRBV6-2 or TRBV6-3 to TRBJ1-2; D call uncertain. This CDR3 is 16 amino acids long. Trimming removed 0 bases from V and 7 bases from J, with 18 bases in between. The V gene's germline CDR1 is MNHEY and CDR2 SVGEGT.

The chain carries TRBV19 and TRBJ2-7, with 8 bases lining up with TRBD1. The germline V gene has CDR1 LNHDA and CDR2 SQIVND (reference sequence). Trimming at V came to 5 bases and at J to 2 bases, leaving 8 bases not matched to a gene. This CDR3 is 15 amino acids long. As DNA, the CDR3 is TGTGCCAGTAGTGGCCACCGGACAGGGACCTACGAGCAGTACTTC. This encodes CASSGHRTGTYEQYF.

V and J are TRBV19 and TRBJ1-6; D unclear. The CDR3 sequence is 15 residues long. CDR1 LNHDA and CDR2 SQIVND come from the germline V gene (reference sequence). The V end lost 11 bases, the J end lost 0 bases, and 14 bases lay between the germline ends. CDR3 coding DNA: TGTGCCTCTGAAGCGGGGAGCTCCTATAATTCACCCCTCCACTTT. Protein: CASEAGSSYNSPLHF.

This chain connects TRBV28 to TRBJ2-7; 10 bases are shared with TRBD1. CDR3 length equals 15 residues. With 3 bases clipped from V and 1 base from J, the junction kept 3 bases outside the gene matches. CDR1 and CDR2 from the germline V gene are MDHEN and SYDVKM. CDR3 sequence reads: CASSFWDRGSYEQYF. The CDR3 DNA follows: TGTGCCAGCAGTTTTTGGGACAGGGGTTCCTACGAGCAGTACTTC.

V and J are TRBV5-6 and TRBJ2-3, with D possibly being TRBD2 (5 bases). This CDR3 spans 16 amino acids. The V end was cut by 4 bases, the J end by 7 bases, with 22 bases between. Germline V gene lookup returns CDR1 SGHDT and CDR2 YYEEEE. The CDR3 DNA is TGTGCCAGCAGCCCGACGGAGCGGCTACGTACTTATACGCAGTATTTT. Amino acids: CASSPTERLRTYTQYF.

The CDR3 DNA reads as TGTGCCAGCAGCCCCCAGACAGGGGCGAACACTGAAGCTTTCTTT. Translating gives CASSPQTGANTEAFF. The genes are TRBV7-6 and TRBJ1-1; 8 bases map to TRBD1. This CDR3 comprises 15 residues. The V segment lost 5 bases and the J segment 1 base; nucleotides outside the gene matches: 6. Germline V gene lookup returns CDR1 SGHVS and CDR2 FNYEAQ.

The chain couples TRBV30 to TRBJ2-3; D is unresolved. The germline V gene has CDR1 GTSNPN and CDR2 SVGIG (reference sequence). Trimming shortened V by 3 bases and J by 2 bases, and 12 bases separated the two germline ends. The CDR3 loop spans 14 amino acids. The CDR3 reads CAWRMPGNTDTQYF. CDR3 nucleotide sequence: TGTGCCTGGAGGATGCCTGGGAACACAGATACGCAGTATTTT.

This rearrangement joins TRBV5-1 to TRBJ2-1; TRBD2 matches at 15 bases. The CDR3 spans 16 residues. Germline CDR1 reads SGHRS; CDR2 reads YFSETQ. The junction had 7 bases not matched to a gene; V was cut back by 7 bases and J by 5 bases. The chain's CDR3 is CASSLWTSGGDNEQFF. The DNA for the CDR3 is TGCGCCAGCTCACTTTGGACTAGCGGGGGGGACAATGAGCAGTTCTTC.

V and J are TRBV5-5 and TRBJ1-1; unclear D gene. CDR1 is SGHKS and CDR2 is YYEKEE in the germline V gene (reference sequence). The CDR3 has 13 amino acids. Deletions cut 4 bases from V and 0 bases from J, with 7 bases between. CDR3 nucleotides: TGTGCCAGCAGCCCCGAAGTGAACACTGAAGCTTTCTTT. It yields the protein CASSPEVNTEAFF.

The rearrangement uses TRBV5-6 and TRBJ1-1; 10 bases line up with TRBD1. The CDR3 has 15 residues. Trimming took 4 bases from V and 3 from J; bases not matched to a gene: 6. Germline V gene sequence: CDR1 SGHDT, CDR2 YYEEEE. The CDR3 nucleotides read TGTGCCAGCAGCCGAACGACAGGGGGCCACACTGAAGCTTTCTTT. Its protein is CASSRTTGGHTEAFF.

The gene calls are TRBV30 and TRBJ1-2; a weak D match, TRBD1 (6 bases). Trimming stripped 0 bases from V and 8 bases from J, with 13 bases between. The CDR3 extends over 13 amino acids. Germline V lookup: CDR1 GTSNPN, CDR2 SVGIG (reference sequence). The CDR3 spells CAWSVRPQGGYTF. The CDR3 nucleotides read TGTGCCTGGAGTGTACGACCGCAGGGGGGCTACACCTTC. Together with reference TRBV30 and TRBJ1-2, the CDR3 gives the full variable domain: SQTIHQWPATLVQPVGSPLSLECTVEGTSNPNLYWYRQAAGRGLQLLFYSVGIGQISSEVPQNLSASRPQDRQFILSSKKLLLSDSGFYLCAWSVRPQGGYTFGSGTRLTVV.

Concerning this clone itself: No DNA is shown, since the ends of the CDR3 on it are uncertain; the CDR3 is the one TCRdb lists. The CDR3 loop is CASSKVGIGAGGNYGYTF. The rearrangement uses TRBV21-1 and TRBJ1-2; the DNA was not used to check the table's D call, TRBD1. TRBV21-1 represents a pseudogene. Counting both end residues, the CDR3 totals 18 amino acids.

This chain links TRBV5-1 with TRBJ1-2; TRBD1 aligns across 10 bases. V was pared by 3 bases and J by 3 bases, with 8 bases of the junction left unmatched. Germline values: CDR1 SGHRS, CDR2 YFSETQ. The CDR3 runs to 16 residues. The CDR3 sequence: CASSSGQGPLHYGYTF. CDR3 sequence (DNA): TGCGCCAGCAGCTCGGGACAGGGGCCACTTCACTATGGCTACACCTTC.

The rearrangement uses TRBV5-4 and TRBJ1-6; tentative D call: TRBD1 (6 bases). Germline-derived CDR1 and CDR2 are SGHNT and YYREEE (reference sequence). The germline V and J ends were trimmed by 3 bases and 0 bases, with 19 bases remaining between them. CDR3 size: 19 residues. The CDR3 loop reads CASSWGPNRASSYNSPLHF. Written as DNA, the CDR3 is TGTGCCAGCAGCTGGGGGCCCAATCGCGCCAGCTCCTATAATTCACCCCTCCACTTT.

The rearrangement uses TRBV4-1 and TRBJ2-3, with 7 bases fitting TRBD1. The CDR3 is 14 residues long. J was trimmed by 2 bases and V by 7 bases; bases with no gene match: 6. CDR1 and CDR2 from the germline V gene are MGHRA and YSYEKL. The CDR3 is CASTPGQATDTQYF. CDR3 DNA sequence: TGCGCCAGCACCCCAGGACAGGCCACAGATACGCAGTATTTT.